The source of this T cell receptor (beta chain) is a study of T cells in Graves' hyperthyroidism and ophthalmopathy. Amplified regions were TCR beta CDR3 sequences from RNA transcripts. An initial round of RT-PCR targeting the TCR CDR3 relied on the HTBI primer set. TCRdb reprocessed the multiplex PCR reads with MiXCR, giving one entry per CDR3 protein. The sample lists some 300,000 distinct CDR3 sequences, roughly 13% occurring once. Absent ophthalmopathy progression within 18 months defined stable Graves' hyperthyroidism. Uncontrolled infection, other autoimmune disease, pregnancy and lactation each barred patients from inclusion. Orbital computed tomography and thyroid ultrasound, together with serum TRAb and thyroxine and clinical symptoms, were used for diagnoses. In its sample, this clonotype was seen many times. The origin of this receptor is a woman aged 40 to 50 with Graves' hyperthyroidism. Sequenced material: blood.

The CDR3 sequence: CASRGLETQYF. CDR3 sequence (DNA): TGTGCCAGCAGGGGGCTGGAGACCCAGTACTTC. This chain uses TRBV28 with TRBJ2-5, with D perhaps TRBD1 (5 bases). Germline CDR1 MDHEN, CDR2 SYDVKM. The CDR3 loop spans 11 amino acids. V shed 6 bases and J shed 5 bases, with 7 bases lying between them.